The entry that follows covers one T cell receptor beta chain sequence. Antigen: not known. Germline assignment: CDR1 SGHRS and CDR2 YFSETQ. V lost 2 bases and J lost 5, with 13 bases in between. The CDR3 has 15 residues. The sample originates from a study of cytomegalovirus exposure and HLA in healthy donors. Study-level findings and limits: In an earlier analysis, about 87% or about 30%: the productive usage of most TCR beta V segments. Later analysis identified a missense DCLRE1C variant that was linked to TCR beta V- and J-gene trimming.

Primers included in the PCR were 60 Vbeta and 13 Jbeta primers. Authors' processing steps: In a later analysis, of some 80 million unique beta chains, roughly 11 million appeared in at least two donors. Assay: immunoSEQ multiplex PCR; the TCRdb copy retains only in-frame clones and omits some. V, J and clone size reflect that table, while D and trimming were determined from the DNA. The table records some 150,000 clones, about a tenth of them present only once. The rearrangement joins TRBV5-1 to TRBJ1-4; D perhaps matches TRBD1 (6 bases). Input material: PBMCs. The TCR was taken from a male donor in good health and CMV-seronegative. The CDR3, as DNA: TGCGCCAGCAGCTTCCTGGGACACAACAATGAAAAACTGTTTTTT. Translated: CASSFLGHNNEKLFF.